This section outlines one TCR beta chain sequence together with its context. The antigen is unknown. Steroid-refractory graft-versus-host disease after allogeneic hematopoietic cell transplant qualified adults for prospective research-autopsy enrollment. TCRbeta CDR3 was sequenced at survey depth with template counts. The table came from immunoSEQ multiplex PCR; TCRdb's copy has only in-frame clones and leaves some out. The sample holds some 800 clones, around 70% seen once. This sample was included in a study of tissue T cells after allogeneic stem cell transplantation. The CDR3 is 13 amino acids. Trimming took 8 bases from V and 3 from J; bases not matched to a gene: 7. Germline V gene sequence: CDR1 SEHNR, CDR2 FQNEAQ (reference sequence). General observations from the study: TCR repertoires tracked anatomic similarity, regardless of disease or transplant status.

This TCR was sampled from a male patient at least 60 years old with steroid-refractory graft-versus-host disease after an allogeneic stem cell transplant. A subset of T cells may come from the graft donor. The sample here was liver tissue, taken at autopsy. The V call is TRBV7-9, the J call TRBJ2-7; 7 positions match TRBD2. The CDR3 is CASLGGSGYEQYF. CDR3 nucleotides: TGTGCCAGCTTGGGGGGGAGTGGCTACGAGCAGTACTTC. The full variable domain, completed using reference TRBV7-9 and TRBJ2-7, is DTGVSQNPRHKITKRGQNVTFRCDPISEHNRLYWYRQTLGQGPEFLTYFQNEAQLEKSRLLSDRFSAERPKGSFSTLEIQRTEQGDSAMYLCASLGGSGYEQYFGPGTRLTVT.